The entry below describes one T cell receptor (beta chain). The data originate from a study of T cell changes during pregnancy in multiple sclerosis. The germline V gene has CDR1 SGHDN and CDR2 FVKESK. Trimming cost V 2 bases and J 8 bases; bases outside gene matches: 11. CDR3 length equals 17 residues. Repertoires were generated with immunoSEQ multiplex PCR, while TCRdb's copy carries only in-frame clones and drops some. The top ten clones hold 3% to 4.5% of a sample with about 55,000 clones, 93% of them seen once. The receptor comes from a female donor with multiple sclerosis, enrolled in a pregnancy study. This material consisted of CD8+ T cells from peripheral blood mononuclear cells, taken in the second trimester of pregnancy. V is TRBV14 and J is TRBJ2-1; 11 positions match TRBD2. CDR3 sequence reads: CASSQTRTSGSLYEQFF. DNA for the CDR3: TGTGCCAGCAGCCAAACCCGAACTAGCGGGAGTCTATATGAGCAGTTCTTC. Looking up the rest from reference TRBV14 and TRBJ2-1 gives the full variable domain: EAGVTQFPSHSVIEKGQTVTLRCDPISGHDNLYWYRRVMGKEIKFLLHFVKESKQDESGMPNNRFLAERTGGTYSTLKVQPAELEDSGVYFCASSQTRTSGSLYEQFFGPGTRLTVL.